This TCR beta chain was profiled in a study of tumor-infiltrating lymphocytes in primary liver carcinoma. Overall study: Per sample, productive TCRbeta reads numbered roughly 3.5 to 8 million, similar across tissue types.

Germline loops: CDR1 SGHKS, CDR2 YYEKEE (reference sequence). The CDR3 has 16 amino acids. Priming with a constant-region primer yielded TCR beta cDNA from around 540 ng total RNA. Three nested multiplex PCR rounds, a slightly modified ARM-PCR, produced the libraries for TCR beta. Amplification in the first two PCR rounds was performed using TRBV1-TRBV30 forward primers and a C-beta reverse primer for 10 cycles each. TCRdb used MiXCR to reprocess the multiplex PCR reads, holding one entry per CDR3 protein. The data contain approximately 60,000 distinct CDR3 sequences, about two thirds of them seen just once; the ten biggest clones take up approximately 50%. With regard to this clonotype: What it recognizes is unknown. The germline gene is not matched at one end of the junction; a read error may be the cause.

The roughly 19-32 mg bulk tissue piece was not sorted before simultaneous RNA and DNA extraction. Infection with HBV was chronic in patients; they were treatment-naive. Study-level findings and limits: A significantly higher top-250-clone fraction was recorded for tumors than for blood (p = 0.039).

Sequenced material: liver tumor tissue from sampling region 2. Sample subset: tumor region T2, inferior pole. This receptor was identified in a man aged 40-50 years with primary liver carcinoma and hepatitis B virus infection. The chain combines TRBV5-5 with TRBJ1-6; D is unclear. CDR3 residues: CVSGLRINSYNSPLHF. CDR3 bases: TGTGTCAGCGGCTTGAGGATTAACTCCTATAATTCACCCCTCCACTTT. Full variable domain (missing parts from reference TRBV5-5 and TRBJ1-6): DAGVTQSPTHLIKTRGQQVTLRCSPISGHKSVSWYQQVLGQGPQFIFQYYEKEERGRGNFPDRFSARQFPNYSSELNVNALLLGDSALYLCVSGLRINSYNSPLHFGNGTRLTVT.